The entry below describes one T cell receptor beta chain. This CDR3 contains 15 residues. Trimming stripped 4 bases from V and 3 bases from J, with 16 bases between. Germline CDR1 LGHDT, CDR2 YNNKEL (reference sequence). The authors' processing: Estimated nucleated cell counts came from reference gene primer amplification. The table came from immunoSEQ multiplex PCR; TCRdb's copy has only in-frame clones and leaves some out. V, J and clone size reflect that table, while D and trimming were determined from the DNA. This sample has about 140,000 clones, with under 80% found just once. This sample is drawn from a study of blood T cell repertoires in COVID-19. Whole-study context: The origin of the acute and convalescent COVID-19 samples was the United States, Italy and Spain. PBMCs, B-cell-depleted T cells, or T cells provided the cDNA or gDNA that made up the material.

V gene TRBV3-1 (or the pseudogene TRBV3-2) combines with J gene TRBJ2-7; perhaps TRBD1 as D (6 bases). This sequence was found in a man older than 75 with acute or convalescent COVID-19. Specimen: peripheral blood. The CDR3 spells CASSPFLGAFYEQYF. In nucleotides, the CDR3 is TGTGCCAGCAGCCCATTCCTGGGGGCCTTCTACGAGCAGTACTTC.